This is a list of T cell receptor beta chains from one sample in a study of preoperative IRX-2 immunotherapy in early breast cancer. Some clones are missing from TCRdb's copy, which holds only in-frame ones; the method was immunoSEQ multiplex PCR. The table shows about 98,000 clones, with roughly 88% occurring only once. Sequenced here: tumor tissue, sampled after IRX-2 immunotherapy. These receptors all come from a human donor with breast cancer. Both conserved end residues are part of each CDR3. Fields, in order: J gene, V gene, clone size, D gene, CDR3 DNA, CDR3 protein. A D gene is named only where the DNA matches it firmly. Size tells how often a clone was seen (once, few, many) or the class of an expanded clone, and some rows leave it out.

TRBJ2-3,TRBV5-1,few,TRBD2,TGCGCCAGCAGCTTGGCCAAGCTAGCGGGGATTGGGCGGGATACGCAGTATTTT,CASSLAKLAGIGRDTQYF
TRBJ2-7,TRBV19,NA,TRBD1,TGTGCCAGTAGTATGGGACAGGCTTACGAGCAGTACTTC,CASSMGQAYEQYF
TRBJ1-4,TRBV28,few,TRBD1,TGTGCCAGCAGTTTTACAGGGGGCATAAATGAAAAACTGTTTTTT,CASSFTGGINEKLFF
TRBJ1-2,TRBV15,NA,NA,TGTGCCACCAGCAGACCGGACGAGGTAGATGGCTACACCTTC,CATSRPDEVDGYTF
TRBJ1-1,TRBV6-8,NA,TRBD1,TGTGCCAGCACCCAGGGGGGGTGGAACACTGAAGCTTTCTTT,CASTQGGWNTEAFF
TRBJ1-6,TRBV11-3,NA,TRBD1,TGTGCCAGCAGCGCACCGGGACAGGGGGAAGGGTGGGACTTT,CASSAPGQGEGWDF
TRBJ2-7,TRBV6-8,NA,NA,TGTGCCAGCAAGGTCGAGAGGTCCTACGAGCAGTACTTC,CASKVERSYEQYF
TRBJ2-7,TRBV19,NA,TRBD1,TGTGCCAGTAGTATTGGGCAGGGGGTATACTACGAGCAGTACTTC,CASSIGQGVYYEQYF
TRBJ1-2,TRBV15,NA,NA,TGTGCCACCAGCGACCGGGACATAGGGGTTCCGTTTGTCTATGGCTACACCTTC,CATSDRDIGVPFVYGYTF
TRBJ1-3,TRBV7-6,NA,TRBD1,TGTGCCAGCAGCCTCATGACAGGGGCCGGAAACACCATATATTTT,CASSLMTGAGNTIYF
TRBJ2-7,TRBV9,NA,NA,TGTGCCAGCAGCTTCCCGTTGGGTGAGCAGTACTTC,CASSFPLGEQYF
TRBJ1-5,TRBV6-8,few,TRBD1,TGTGCCAGCAGTGCGACAGGGATCGGCAATCAGCCCCAGCATTTT,CASSATGIGNQPQHF
TRBJ2-1,TRBV19,NA,TRBD2,TGTGCCAGTAGGCTGGGGCGGGCGGGAGACACCTACAATGAGCAGTTCTTC,CASRLGRAGDTYNEQFF
TRBJ1-5,TRBV19,NA,NA,TGTGCCAGCAGAGACAGGTCTTCAGATCAGCCCCAGCATTTT,CASRDRSSDQPQHF
TRBJ2-5,TRBV29-1,NA,NA,TGCAGCGTCCACGCACCGGGGGAGGAGACCCAGTACTTC,CSVHAPGEETQYF
TRBJ2-4,TRBV11-3,NA,TRBD2,TGTGCCAGCAGTCTTTCTAGCGGGGGACCAAGAAACATTCAGTACTTC,CASSLSSGGPRNIQYF
TRBJ2-5,TRBV5-1,once,TRBD2,TGCGCCAGCAGCCTGAGCGGGATAAGAGAGACCCAGTACTTC,CASSLSGIRETQYF
TRBJ1-1,TRBV6-7,NA,NA,TGTGCCAGCAGTTTAATAAGGGGGTCTGAAGCTTTCTTT,CASSLIRGSEAFF
TRBJ2-6,TRBV28,NA,NA,TGTGCCAGCAGTGAAAATATTGCCAACGTCCTGACTTTC,CASSENIANVLTF
TRBJ1-5,TRBV29-1,NA,NA,TGCAGCGTTCTCCTAATGGGTCAGCCCCAGCATTTT,CSVLLMGQPQHF
TRBJ2-3,TRBV11-3,NA,NA,TGTGCCAGCAGCTTAGAACAGGCTAGCACAGATACGCAGTATTTT,CASSLEQASTDTQYF
TRBJ1-4,TRBV30,NA,NA,TGTGCCTGGAGTGCCCGGGGGGGGACTAATGAAAAACTGTTTTTT,CAWSARGGTNEKLFF
TRBJ2-7,TRBV11-3,NA,NA,TGTGCCAGCAGCCCTCCGGGACTCGAGTTCGACGAGCAGTACTTC,CASSPPGLEFDEQYF
TRBJ2-7,TRBV28,once,TRBD1,TGTGCCAGCAGTTTTAGGGACAGGATCTACGAGCAGTACTTC,CASSFRDRIYEQYF
TRBJ1-2,TRBV6-8,NA,NA,TGTGCCAGCAATGCCGAGGGGGAAGGCTACACCTTC,CASNAEGEGYTF
TRBJ1-5,TRBV7-1,NA,NA,TGTGCCAGCAGCCATTCAGGAGGTAGTCAGCCCCAGCATTTT,CASSHSGGSQPQHF
TRBJ2-7,TRBV12-5,few,NA,TGTGCTAGCTTAATCAGGGGTCACGAGCAGTACTTC,CASLIRGHEQYF
TRBJ2-1,TRBV6-8,NA,TRBD1,TGTGCCAGCAGTTACTCCTTCTTGTACCGGGACAGGTACAATGAGCAGTTCTTC,CASSYSFLYRDRYNEQFF
TRBJ1-2,TRBV5-1,NA,NA,TGCGCCAGCAGCTTGTCGGGGGGTAACTATGGCTACACCTTC,CASSLSGGNYGYTF
TRBJ2-3,TRBV19,NA,TRBD1,TGTGCCAGTAGTTCTAGGACAGGGGTTGCAGATACGCAGTATTTT,CASSSRTGVADTQYF
TRBJ2-7,TRBV9,NA,NA,TGTGCCAGCAGCTCTACCTCGGACCTTAGCCCAATAGAGCAGTACTTC,CASSSTSDLSPIEQYF
TRBJ2-7,TRBV19,few,NA,TGTGCCAGTAGTATAGTACGGGGCCTGGGGTTGAGGGAGCAGTACTTC,CASSIVRGLGLREQYF
TRBJ2-5,TRBV28,NA,TRBD2,TGTGCCAGCATCGGGGCGGGAGGTAAAGAGACCCAGTACTTC,CASIGAGGKETQYF
TRBJ1-1,TRBV5-1,NA,NA,TGCGCCAGCAGCTTGATAGGGTCCGGGAACACTGAAGCTTTCTTT,CASSLIGSGNTEAFF
TRBJ1-6,TRBV6-8,NA,NA,TGTGCCAGCAGTGAGTTCGGTTTCGATTCACCCCTCCACTTT,CASSEFGFDSPLHF
TRBJ1-1,TRBV12-5,NA,NA,TGTGCCAGCATGTACGGGGAGAACACTGAAGCTTTCTTT,CASMYGENTEAFF
TRBJ1-1,TRBV10-2,many,NA,TGCGCCAGCAGTGACAGGGGGAACACTGAAGCTTTCTTT,CASSDRGNTEAFF
TRBJ2-7,TRBV30,NA,TRBD2,TGTGCCTGGACCAAACCCGGGGGGTACTCCTACGAGCAGTACTTC,CAWTKPGGYSYEQYF
TRBJ1-5,TRBV30,NA,NA,TGTGCCTGGTCCGGGAGCAATCAGCCCCAGCATTTT,CAWSGSNQPQHF
TRBJ1-2,TRBV6-8,NA,NA,TGTGCCAGCAGTAAACTGGGCACGCGGGGCTACACCTTC,CASSKLGTRGYTF
TRBJ2-7,TRBV28,NA,TRBD1,TGTGCCAGCAGAAGCCTCGGACAGGGGGCGAACGAGCAGTACTTC,CASRSLGQGANEQYF
TRBJ1-1,TRBV6-8,NA,NA,TGTGCCAGCAGTTACAGGGGAGGGACTGAAGCTTTCTTT,CASSYRGGTEAFF
TRBJ2-5,TRBV30,NA,NA,TGTGCCAGCAGCCGGGCAGAGACCCAGTACTTC,CASSRAETQYF
TRBJ1-5,TRBV11-3,NA,NA,TGTGCCAGCAGCTTAGAATGGGACCGGGAGGGGCAGAAGGATCAGCCCCAGCATTTT,CASSLEWDREGQKDQPQHF
TRBJ2-1,TRBV6-8,NA,TRBD2,TGTGCCAGCAGCAACTACGTAGGGAGGACTAGCGTTTTCTACAATGAGCAGTTCTTC,CASSNYVGRTSVFYNEQFF
TRBJ1-5,TRBV1,NA,NA,TGCGCCAGCAGCCAAGGAGGGGATTTGCAGCCCCAGCATTTT,CASSQGGDLQPQHF
TRBJ2-6,TRBV28,NA,NA,TGTGCCAGCACTAGTGGGGCCAATGTCCTGACTTTC,CASTSGANVLTF
TRBJ2-7,TRBV30,NA,NA,TGTGCCTGGAGTGACACAGTCTACGAGCAGTACTTC,CAWSDTVYEQYF
TRBJ2-7,TRBV29-1,once,TRBD1,TGCAGCGTAAAGGGGACAGGGGGCTCCTACGAGCAGTACTTC,CSVKGTGGSYEQYF
TRBJ1-2,TRBV30,once,NA,TGTGCCTGGAGTGTACGGCGGGGTGAAAGCTACACCTTC,CAWSVRRGESYTF
TRBJ1-1,TRBV12-5,NA,NA,TGTGCTAGTGGTTTGGGGGGACGGATGAACACTGAAGCTTTCTTT,CASGLGGRMNTEAFF
TRBJ1-2,TRBV7-6,NA,NA,TGTGCCAGCAGCTCCAGTGGGTCGGCTAATGGCTACACCTTC,CASSSSGSANGYTF
TRBJ1-5,TRBV19,once,NA,TGTGCCAGTAGACTCGCAGGGGAGGGCAATCAGCCCCAGCATTTT,CASRLAGEGNQPQHF
TRBJ2-1,TRBV30,NA,NA,TGTGCCTGGAGAAGAGGACAGTACAATGAGCAGTTCTTC,CAWRRGQYNEQFF
TRBJ1-2,TRBV28,NA,TRBD1,TGTGCCAGCAGTTTTGGGGACAGGGCTCTCTATGGCTACACCTTC,CASSFGDRALYGYTF
TRBJ2-1,TRBV10-2,NA,TRBD2,TGCGCCAGCAGTGAGTCTCTAGCGGGAGCGTCCTACAATGAGCAGTTCTTC,CASSESLAGASYNEQFF
TRBJ2-3,TRBV6-8,NA,NA,TGTGCCAGCAGTCCCTCAGGAAGCACAGATACGCAGTATTTT,CASSPSGSTDTQYF